The 5 T cell receptor beta chains below all came from one sample that was sequenced in a study of Ad26.COV2.S vaccination and SARS-CoV-2 variants (dated by TCRdb to the early 2020s). The receptor library was made with the immunoSEQ multiplex PCR assay. TCRdb obtained this table from immuneACCESS and retained in-frame rearrangements with V and J assigned. These tables miss some clones; where compared with another copy, unresolved V genes account for less than half of the shortfall, and the remainder is unexplained. The sample contains about 400,000 clones, roughly 85% of them found a single time. The ten largest clones represent around 7.3% of the sample. In the paper's terms, the treatment or condition label means: roughly 18 received Ad26.COV2.S at low or high dose, single or two shots; roughly five received placebo; per-sample allocation not given. Repertoires of vaccine and placebo recipients were sequenced from samples taken on day 63 after the first injection.

The material was peripheral blood, obtained in a trial of Ad26.COV2.S vaccine versus placebo. The receptors derive from a person between 18 and 59 years old who received the Ad26.COV2.S COVID-19 vaccine or a placebo.

This chain connects TRBV18 to TRBJ2-2, with D maybe TRBD2 (6 bases). The CDR3 spans 15 residues. Trimming took off 3 bases at V and 5 bases at J, with 13 bases between the two ends. Looked up from germline, CDR1 is KGHSH and CDR2 is LQKENI. The CDR3 sequence: CASSPRRGGTGELFF. The CDR3 bases are TGTGCCAGCTCACCGAGGCGGGGCGGGACCGGGGAGCTGTTTTTT.

V and J are TRBV5-5 and TRBJ2-2, with D unclear. Deletions cut 0 bases from V and 1 base from J, with 4 bases between. The germline gives CDR1 SGHKS, CDR2 YYEKEE (reference sequence). The CDR3 runs 14 residues. The CDR3 is CASSLAWNTGELFF. CDR3 coding DNA: TGTGCCAGCAGCTTGGCCTGGAACACCGGGGAGCTGTTTTTT.

This chain uses TRBV11-1 with TRBJ2-3; 7 bases agree with TRBD1. This CDR3 comprises 14 residues. Germline values: CDR1 SGHAT, CDR2 FQDESV (reference sequence). With 4 bases clipped from V and 5 bases from J, the junction kept 6 bases outside the gene matches. CDR3 region: CASSSRTGKDTQYF. The CDR3, as DNA: TGTGCCAGCAGCTCGAGGACAGGTAAAGATACGCAGTATTTT.

The gene calls are TRBV3-1 (or the pseudogene TRBV3-2) and TRBJ2-7, with 10 bases aligning to TRBD2. V lost 0 bases to trimming and J lost 3 bases; unmatched junction nucleotides: 5. The CDR3 is 16 residues long. Germline V lookup: CDR1 LGHDT, CDR2 YNNKEL (reference sequence). The chain's CDR3 is CASSQEALAGRYEQYF. Written as DNA, the CDR3 is TGTGCCAGCAGCCAAGAAGCACTAGCGGGGCGCTACGAGCAGTACTTC.

V and J are TRBV18 and TRBJ1-4; tentatively, D is TRBD1 (6 bases). CDR1 is KGHSH and CDR2 is LQKENI in the germline V gene. Between the trimmed V and J ends, which lost 4 bases and 0 bases, there was a span of 12 bases. The CDR3 has 16 amino acids. The DNA of the CDR3 is TGTGCCAGCTCACAACAACAGGGTTCAACTAATGAAAAACTGTTTTTT. Residues: CASSQQQGSTNEKLFF.